This T cell receptor (beta chain) was retrieved from a study of blood T cell repertoires in COVID-19. Sequencing was performed with immunoSEQ multiplex PCR; in TCRdb, only in-frame clones are kept and a portion is missing. The repertoire holds more than 300,000 clones, with 92% as singletons. CDR3 length: 17 residues. Per the germline V gene, CDR1 is SGHRS and CDR2 is YFSETQ. With 4 bases clipped from V and 7 bases from J, the junction kept 15 bases outside the gene matches. The clonotype originates from a woman in her thirties who had recovered from COVID-19. Specimen: PBMCs or T cells enriched from blood (not recorded which). The rearrangement joins TRBV5-1 to TRBJ2-4, with 9 bases lining up with TRBD1. The CDR3 region is CASSLSGTGMRFNIQYF. CDR3 in DNA: TGCGCCAGCAGCCTATCCGGGACAGGGATGAGGTTCAACATTCAGTACTTC. Supplemented by reference TRBV5-1 and TRBJ2-4, the full variable domain reads KAGVTQTPRYLIKTRGQQVTLSCSPISGHRSVSWYQQTPGQGLQFLFEYFSETQRNKGNFPGRFSGRQFSNSRSEMNVSTLELGDSALYLCASSLSGTGMRFNIQYFGAGTRLSVL.